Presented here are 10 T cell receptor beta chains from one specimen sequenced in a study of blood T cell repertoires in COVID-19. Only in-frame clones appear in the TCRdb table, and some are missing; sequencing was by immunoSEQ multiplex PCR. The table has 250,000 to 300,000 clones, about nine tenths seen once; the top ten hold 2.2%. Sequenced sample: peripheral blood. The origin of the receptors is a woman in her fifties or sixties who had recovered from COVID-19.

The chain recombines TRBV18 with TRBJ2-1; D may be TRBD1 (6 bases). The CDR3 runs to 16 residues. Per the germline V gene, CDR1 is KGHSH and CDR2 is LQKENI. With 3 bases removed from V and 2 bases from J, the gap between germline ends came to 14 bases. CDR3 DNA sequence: TGTGCCAGCTCACCGCCCACAGGGTTTACCTACAATGAGCAGTTCTTC. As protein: CASSPPTGFTYNEQFF. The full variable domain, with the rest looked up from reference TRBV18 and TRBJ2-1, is NAGVMQNPRHLVRRRGQEARLRCSPMKGHSHVYWYRQLPEEGLKFMVYLQKENIIDESGMPKERFSAEFPKEGPSILRIQQVVRGDSAAYFCASSPPTGFTYNEQFFGPGTRLTVL.

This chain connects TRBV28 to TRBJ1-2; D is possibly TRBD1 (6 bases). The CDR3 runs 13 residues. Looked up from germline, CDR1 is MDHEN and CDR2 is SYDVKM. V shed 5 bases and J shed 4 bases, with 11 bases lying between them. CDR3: CASSRGHGYGYTF. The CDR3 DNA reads TGTGCCAGCAGTAGGGGACATGGCTATGGCTACACCTTC.

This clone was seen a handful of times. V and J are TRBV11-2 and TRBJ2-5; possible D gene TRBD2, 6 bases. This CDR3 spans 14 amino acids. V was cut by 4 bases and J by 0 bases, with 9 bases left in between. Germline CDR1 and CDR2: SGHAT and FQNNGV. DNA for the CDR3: TGTGCCAGCAGCTCCGGGACTTACCAAGAGACCCAGTACTTC. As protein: CASSSGTYQETQYF.

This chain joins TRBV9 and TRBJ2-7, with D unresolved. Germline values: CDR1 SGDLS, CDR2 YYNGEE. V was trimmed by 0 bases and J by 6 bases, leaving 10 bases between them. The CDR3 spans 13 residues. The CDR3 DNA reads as TGTGCCAGCAGCGTAGGGTTCCCCGGCGAGCAGTACTTC. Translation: CASSVGFPGEQYF.

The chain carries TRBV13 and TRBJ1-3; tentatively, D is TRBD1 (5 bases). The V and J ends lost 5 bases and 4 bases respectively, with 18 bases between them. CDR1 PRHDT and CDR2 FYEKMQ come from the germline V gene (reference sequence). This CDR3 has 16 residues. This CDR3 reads CASSPRGGAGGNTIYF. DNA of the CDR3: TGTGCCAGCAGCCCCCGGGGAGGGGCAGGAGGAAACACCATATATTTT.

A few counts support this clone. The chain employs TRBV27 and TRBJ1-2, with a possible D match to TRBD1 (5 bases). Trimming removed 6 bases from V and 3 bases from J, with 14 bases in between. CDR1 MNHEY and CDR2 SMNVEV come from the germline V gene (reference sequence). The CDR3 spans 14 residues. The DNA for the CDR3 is TGTGCCAGCAGCCAAACCGGGACTCACTATGGCTACACCTTC. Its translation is CASSQTGTHYGYTF.

This CDR3 reads CASSEVRRVNQPQHF. CDR3 sequence (DNA): TGTGCCAGCAGTGAAGTTCGCAGGGTCAATCAGCCCCAGCATTTT. V gene TRBV6-1 combines with J gene TRBJ1-5; tentative D call: TRBD1 (5 bases). The CDR3 extends over 15 amino acids. The germline V and J ends were trimmed by 1 base and 3 bases, with 10 bases remaining between them. CDR1 is MNHNS, CDR2 SASEGT, per germline.

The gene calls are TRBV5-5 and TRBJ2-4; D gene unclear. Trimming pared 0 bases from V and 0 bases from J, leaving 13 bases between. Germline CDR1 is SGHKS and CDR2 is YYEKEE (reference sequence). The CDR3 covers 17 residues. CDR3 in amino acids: CASSLALPSLAKNIQYF. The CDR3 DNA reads TGTGCCAGCAGCTTGGCACTCCCGTCCTTAGCCAAAAACATTCAGTACTTC.

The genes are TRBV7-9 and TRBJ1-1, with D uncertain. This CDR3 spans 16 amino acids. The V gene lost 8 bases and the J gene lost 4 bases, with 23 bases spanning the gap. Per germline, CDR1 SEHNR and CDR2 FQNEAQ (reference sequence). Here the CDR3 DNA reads TGTGCCAGCCGTGCCTTCGGGAGCCCTGAGAGCACTGAAGCTTTCTTT. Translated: CASRAFGSPESTEAFF.

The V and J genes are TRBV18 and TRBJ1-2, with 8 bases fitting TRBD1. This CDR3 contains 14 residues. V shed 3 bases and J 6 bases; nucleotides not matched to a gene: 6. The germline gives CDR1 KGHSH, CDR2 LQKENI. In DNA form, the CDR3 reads TGTGCCAGCTCACCGATACAGGGGGGGAATGGCTACACCTTC. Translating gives CASSPIQGGNGYTF.